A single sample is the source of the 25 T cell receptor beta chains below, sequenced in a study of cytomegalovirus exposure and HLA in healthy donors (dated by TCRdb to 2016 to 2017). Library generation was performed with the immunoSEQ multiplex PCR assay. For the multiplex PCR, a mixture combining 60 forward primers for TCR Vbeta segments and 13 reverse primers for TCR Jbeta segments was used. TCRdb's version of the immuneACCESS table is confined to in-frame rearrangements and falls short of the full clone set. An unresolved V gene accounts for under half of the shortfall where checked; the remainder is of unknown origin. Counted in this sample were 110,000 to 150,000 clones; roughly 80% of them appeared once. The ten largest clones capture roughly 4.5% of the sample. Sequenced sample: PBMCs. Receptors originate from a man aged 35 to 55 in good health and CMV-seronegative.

The CDR3 region is CATSKNRVSPLHF. As DNA, the CDR3 is TGTGCCACCAGCAAAAACAGGGTTTCACCCCTCCACTTT. This rearrangement joins TRBV15 to TRBJ1-6, with TRBD1 as a possible D gene (6 bases). CDR1 is LNHNV and CDR2 is YYDKDF in the germline V gene (reference sequence). This CDR3 region has 13 residues. V lost 4 bases to trimming and J lost 9 bases, with 10 bases between them.

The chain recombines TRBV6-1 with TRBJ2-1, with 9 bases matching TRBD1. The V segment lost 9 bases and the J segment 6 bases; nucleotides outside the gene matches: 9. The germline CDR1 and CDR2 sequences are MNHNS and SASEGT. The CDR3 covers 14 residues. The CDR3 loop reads CARPRDREGNEQFF. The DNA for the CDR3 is TGTGCCAGACCCAGGGACAGGGAGGGCAATGAGCAGTTCTTC.

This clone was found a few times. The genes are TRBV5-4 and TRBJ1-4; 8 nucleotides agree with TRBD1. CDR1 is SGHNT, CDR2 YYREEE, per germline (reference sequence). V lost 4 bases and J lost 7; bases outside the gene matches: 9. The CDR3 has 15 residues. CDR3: CASSIRTGSSEKLFF. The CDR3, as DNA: TGTGCCAGCAGCATCCGGACAGGGAGCTCTGAAAAACTGTTTTTT.

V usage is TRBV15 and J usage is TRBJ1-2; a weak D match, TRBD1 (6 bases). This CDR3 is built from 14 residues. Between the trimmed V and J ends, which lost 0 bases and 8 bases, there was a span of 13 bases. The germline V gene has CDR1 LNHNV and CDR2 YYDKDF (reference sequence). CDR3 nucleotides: TGTGCCACCAGCAGAGATAGTCAGGGGTCCGGCTACACCTTC. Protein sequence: CATSRDSQGSGYTF. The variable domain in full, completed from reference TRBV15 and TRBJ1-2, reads DAMVIQNPRYQVTQFGKPVTLSCSQTLNHNVMYWYQQKSSQAPKLLFHYYDKDFNNEADTPDNFQSRRPNTSFCFLDIRSPGLGDTAMYLCATSRDSQGSGYTFGSGTRLTVV.

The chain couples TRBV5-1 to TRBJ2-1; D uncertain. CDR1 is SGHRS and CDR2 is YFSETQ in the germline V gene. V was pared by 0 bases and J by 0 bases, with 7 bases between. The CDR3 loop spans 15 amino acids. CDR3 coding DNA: TGCGCCAGCAGCTTGGACTTAAGCTCCTACAATGAGCAGTTCTTC. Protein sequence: CASSLDLSSYNEQFF.

The DNA of the CDR3 is TGTGCCAGCAGTCCTAGCGGGGGGTCGAACAATGAGCAGTTCTTC. Amino acid sequence: CASSPSGGSNNEQFF. The rearrangement links TRBV11-3 to TRBJ2-1; 11 positions agree with TRBD2. The CDR3 length is 15 residues. Per germline, CDR1 SGHNT and CDR2 YENEEA. V shed 6 bases and J 5 bases; nucleotides not matched to a gene: 6.

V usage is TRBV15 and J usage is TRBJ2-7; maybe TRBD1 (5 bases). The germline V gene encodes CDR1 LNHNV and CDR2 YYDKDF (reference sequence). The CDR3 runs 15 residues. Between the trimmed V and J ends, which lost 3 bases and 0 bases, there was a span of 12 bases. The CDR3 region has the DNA TGTGCCACCAGCAGGCCGAAGGGGCTCTCCTACGAGCAGTACTTC. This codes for CATSRPKGLSYEQYF.

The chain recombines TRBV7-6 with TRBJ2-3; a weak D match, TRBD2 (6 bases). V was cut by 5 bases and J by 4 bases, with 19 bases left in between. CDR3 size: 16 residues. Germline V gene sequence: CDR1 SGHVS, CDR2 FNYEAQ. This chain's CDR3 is CASSTLGGMGSDTQYF. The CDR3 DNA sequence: TGTGCCAGCAGCACTCTCGGGGGAATGGGTTCAGATACGCAGTATTTT. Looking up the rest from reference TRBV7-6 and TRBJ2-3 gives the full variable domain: GAGVSQSPRYKVTKRGQDVALRCDPISGHVSLYWYRQALGQGPEFLTYFNYEAQQDKSGLPNDRFSAERPEGSISTLTIQRTEQRDSAMYRCASSTLGGMGSDTQYFGPGTRLTVL.

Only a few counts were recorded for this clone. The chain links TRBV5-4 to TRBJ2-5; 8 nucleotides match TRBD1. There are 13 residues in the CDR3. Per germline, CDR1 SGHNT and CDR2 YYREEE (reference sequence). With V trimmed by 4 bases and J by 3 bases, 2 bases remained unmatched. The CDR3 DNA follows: TGTGCCAGCAGCAAGGACAGGGAAGAGACCCAGTACTTC. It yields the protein CASSKDREETQYF.

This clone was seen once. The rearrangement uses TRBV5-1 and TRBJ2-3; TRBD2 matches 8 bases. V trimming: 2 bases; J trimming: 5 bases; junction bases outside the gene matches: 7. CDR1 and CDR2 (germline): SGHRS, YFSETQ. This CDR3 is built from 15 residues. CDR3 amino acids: CASSFSGAQGDTQYF. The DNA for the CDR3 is TGCGCCAGCAGCTTTAGCGGGGCGCAAGGAGATACGCAGTATTTT.

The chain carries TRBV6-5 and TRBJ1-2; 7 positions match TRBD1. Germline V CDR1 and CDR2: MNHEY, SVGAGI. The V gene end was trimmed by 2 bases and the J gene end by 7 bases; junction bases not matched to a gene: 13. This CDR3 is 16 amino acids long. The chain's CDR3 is CASSYGRETGPRGYTF. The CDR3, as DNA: TGTGCCAGCAGTTACGGTCGCGAGACAGGGCCGCGTGGCTACACCTTC.

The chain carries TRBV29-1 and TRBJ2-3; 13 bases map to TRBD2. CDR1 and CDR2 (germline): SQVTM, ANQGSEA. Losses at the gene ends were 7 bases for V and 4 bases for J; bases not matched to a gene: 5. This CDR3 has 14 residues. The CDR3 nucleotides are TGCAGCGCTTCGACTAGCGGGGGGCCAGATACGCAGTATTTT. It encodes CSASTSGGPDTQYF.

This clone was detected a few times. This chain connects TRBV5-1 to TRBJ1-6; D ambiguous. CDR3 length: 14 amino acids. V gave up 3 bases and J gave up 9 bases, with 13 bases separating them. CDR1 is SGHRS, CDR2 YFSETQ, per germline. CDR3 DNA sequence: TGCGCCAGCAGCTCCCGTGAGGGAATTTCACCCCTCCACTTT. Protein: CASSSREGISPLHF.

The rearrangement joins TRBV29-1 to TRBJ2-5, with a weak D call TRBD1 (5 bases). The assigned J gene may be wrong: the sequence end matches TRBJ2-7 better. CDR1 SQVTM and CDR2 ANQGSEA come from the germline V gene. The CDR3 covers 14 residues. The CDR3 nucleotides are TGCAGCGTTATTTTCCAGGGTAGCTCCTACGAGCAGTACTTC. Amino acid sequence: CSVIFQGSSYEQYF.

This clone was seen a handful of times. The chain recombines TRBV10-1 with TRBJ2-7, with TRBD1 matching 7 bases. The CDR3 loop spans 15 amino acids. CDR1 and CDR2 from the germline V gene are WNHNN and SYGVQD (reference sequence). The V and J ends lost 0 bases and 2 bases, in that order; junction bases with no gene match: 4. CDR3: CASSESGDRAYEQYF. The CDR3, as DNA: TGCGCCAGCAGTGAGTCGGGGGACAGAGCCTACGAGCAGTACTTC.

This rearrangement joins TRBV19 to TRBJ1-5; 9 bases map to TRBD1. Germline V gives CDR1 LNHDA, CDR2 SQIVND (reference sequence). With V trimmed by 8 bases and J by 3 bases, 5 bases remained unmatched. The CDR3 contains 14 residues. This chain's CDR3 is CASWDRVNNQPQHF. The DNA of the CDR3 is TGTGCCAGTTGGGACAGGGTGAACAATCAGCCCCAGCATTTT. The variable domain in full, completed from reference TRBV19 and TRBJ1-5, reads DGGITQSPKYLFRKEGQNVTLSCEQNLNHDAMYWYRQDPGQGLRLIYYSQIVNDFQKGDIAEGYSVSREKKESFPLTVTSAQKNPTAFYLCASWDRVNNQPQHFGDGTRLSIL.

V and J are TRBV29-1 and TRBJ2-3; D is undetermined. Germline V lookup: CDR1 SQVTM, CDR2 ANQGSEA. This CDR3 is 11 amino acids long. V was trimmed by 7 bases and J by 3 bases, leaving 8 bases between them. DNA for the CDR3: TGCAGCGGTAGACTGACAGATACGCAGTATTTT. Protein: CSGRLTDTQYF.

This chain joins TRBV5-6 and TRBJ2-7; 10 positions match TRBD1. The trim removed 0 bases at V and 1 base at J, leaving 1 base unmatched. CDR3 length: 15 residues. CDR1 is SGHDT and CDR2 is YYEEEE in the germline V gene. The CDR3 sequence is CASSLGDRGSYEQYF. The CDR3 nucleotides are TGTGCCAGCAGCTTGGGGGACAGGGGTTCCTACGAGCAGTACTTC.

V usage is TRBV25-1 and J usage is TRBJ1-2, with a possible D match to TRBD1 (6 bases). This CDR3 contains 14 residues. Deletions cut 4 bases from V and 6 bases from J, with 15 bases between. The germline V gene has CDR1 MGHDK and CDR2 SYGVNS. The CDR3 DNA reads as TGTGCCAGCAGTGGGGAGCGGACAGTTAATGGCTACACCTTC. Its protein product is CASSGERTVNGYTF.

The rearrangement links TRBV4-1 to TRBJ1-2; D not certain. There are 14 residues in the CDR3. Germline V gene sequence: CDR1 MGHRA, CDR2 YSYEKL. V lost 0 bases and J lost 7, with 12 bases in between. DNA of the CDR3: TGCGCCAGCAGCCAAGATACCGCGGCGGGTGGCTACACCTTC. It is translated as CASSQDTAAGGYTF.

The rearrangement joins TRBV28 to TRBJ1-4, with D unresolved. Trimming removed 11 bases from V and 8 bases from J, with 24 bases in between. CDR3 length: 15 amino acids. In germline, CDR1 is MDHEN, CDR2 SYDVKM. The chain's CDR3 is CAGTKTGWGKEKLFF. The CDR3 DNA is TGTGCCGGCACAAAAACGGGGTGGGGAAAGGAAAAACTGTTTTTT.

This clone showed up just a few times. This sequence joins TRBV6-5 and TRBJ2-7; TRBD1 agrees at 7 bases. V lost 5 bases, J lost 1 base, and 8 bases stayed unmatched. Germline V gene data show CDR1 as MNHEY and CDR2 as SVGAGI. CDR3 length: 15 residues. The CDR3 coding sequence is TGTGCCAGCAGTGGTCCTCGGACAGGATCCTACGAGCAGTACTTC. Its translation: CASSGPRTGSYEQYF.

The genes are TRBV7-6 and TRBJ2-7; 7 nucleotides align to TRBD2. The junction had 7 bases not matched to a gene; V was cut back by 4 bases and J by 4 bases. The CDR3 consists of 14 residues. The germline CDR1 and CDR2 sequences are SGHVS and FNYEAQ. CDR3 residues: CASSSLDGGYEQYF. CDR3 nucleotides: TGTGCCAGCAGCTCCCTGGACGGGGGGTACGAGCAGTACTTC.

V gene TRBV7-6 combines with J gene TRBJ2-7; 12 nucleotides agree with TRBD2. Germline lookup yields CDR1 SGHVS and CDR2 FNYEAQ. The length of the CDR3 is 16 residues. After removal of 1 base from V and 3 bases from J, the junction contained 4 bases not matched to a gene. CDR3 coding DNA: TGTGCCAGCAGCTTAGTTCAGACTAGCGGGGGCTACGAGCAGTACTTC. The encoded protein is CASSLVQTSGGYEQYF. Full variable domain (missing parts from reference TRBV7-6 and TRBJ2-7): GAGVSQSPRYKVTKRGQDVALRCDPISGHVSLYWYRQALGQGPEFLTYFNYEAQQDKSGLPNDRFSAERPEGSISTLTIQRTEQRDSAMYRCASSLVQTSGGYEQYFGPGTRLTVT.

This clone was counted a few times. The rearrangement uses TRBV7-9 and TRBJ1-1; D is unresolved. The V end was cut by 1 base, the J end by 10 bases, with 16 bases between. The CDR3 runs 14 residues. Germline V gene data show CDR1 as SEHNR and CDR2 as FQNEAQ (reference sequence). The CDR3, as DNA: TGTGCCAGCAGCTTAGATACACCAACAGCGGGAGCTTTCTTT. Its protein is CASSLDTPTAGAFF.